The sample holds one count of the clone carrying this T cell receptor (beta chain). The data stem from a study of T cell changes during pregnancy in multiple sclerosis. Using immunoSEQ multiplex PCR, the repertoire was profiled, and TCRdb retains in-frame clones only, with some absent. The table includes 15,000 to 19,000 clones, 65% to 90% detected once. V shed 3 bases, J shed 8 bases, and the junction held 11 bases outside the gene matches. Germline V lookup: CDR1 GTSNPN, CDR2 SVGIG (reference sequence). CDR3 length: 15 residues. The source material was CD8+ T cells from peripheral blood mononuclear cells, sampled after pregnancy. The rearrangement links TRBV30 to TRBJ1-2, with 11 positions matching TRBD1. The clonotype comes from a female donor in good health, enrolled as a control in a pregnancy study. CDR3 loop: CAWRRRTGGRQGYTF. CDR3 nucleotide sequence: TGTGCCTGGAGGAGGCGGACAGGGGGCCGACAGGGCTACACCTTC.